The subject of this entry is one TCR beta chain. This record comes from a study of tumor-infiltrating lymphocytes in primary liver carcinoma. Overall study context: Surgeons resected the patients' primary liver carcinomas.

RNA was extracted from whole blood without cell sorting, alongside germline DNA. The template, approximately 500 ng total RNA, yielded TCR beta cDNA made with a constant-region primer. Each TCR beta library was derived from three nested multiplex PCR rounds that employed slightly modified ARM-PCR. Using its own MiXCR run on the multiplex PCR reads, TCRdb lists one record per CDR3 protein. This sample has 250,000 to 400,000 distinct CDR3 sequences, with roughly two thirds found just once. The clonotype was recovered from a man aged 40-50 years with primary liver carcinoma and hepatitis B virus infection. Material for sequencing was peripheral blood.

CDR3 sequence reads: CSAVGWDIINEQFF. The CDR3 DNA is TGCAGCGCTGTAGGTTGGGACATCATCAATGAGCAGTTCTTC. The chain recombines TRBV29-1 with TRBJ2-1; possible D gene TRBD1, 6 bases. The CDR3 extends over 14 amino acids. From germline, CDR1 is SQVTM and CDR2 ANQGSEA. V shed 7 bases and J shed 6 bases, with 19 bases lying between them.